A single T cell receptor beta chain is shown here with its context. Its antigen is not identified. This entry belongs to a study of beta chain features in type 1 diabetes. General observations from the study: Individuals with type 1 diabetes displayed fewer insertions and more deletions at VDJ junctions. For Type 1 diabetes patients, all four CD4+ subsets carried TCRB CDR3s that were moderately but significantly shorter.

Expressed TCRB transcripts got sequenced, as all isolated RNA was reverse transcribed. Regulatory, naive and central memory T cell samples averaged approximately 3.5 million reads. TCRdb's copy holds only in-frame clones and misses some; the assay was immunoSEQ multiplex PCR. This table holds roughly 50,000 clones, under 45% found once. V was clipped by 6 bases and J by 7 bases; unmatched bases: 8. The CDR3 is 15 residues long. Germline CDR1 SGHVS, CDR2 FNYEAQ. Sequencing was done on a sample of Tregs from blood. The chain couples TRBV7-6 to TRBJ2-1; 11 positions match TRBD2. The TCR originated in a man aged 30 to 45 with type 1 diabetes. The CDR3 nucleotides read TGTGCCAGCAGACCTAGCGGGAGGCCTGGGAATGAGCAGTTCTTC. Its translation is CASRPSGRPGNEQFF.